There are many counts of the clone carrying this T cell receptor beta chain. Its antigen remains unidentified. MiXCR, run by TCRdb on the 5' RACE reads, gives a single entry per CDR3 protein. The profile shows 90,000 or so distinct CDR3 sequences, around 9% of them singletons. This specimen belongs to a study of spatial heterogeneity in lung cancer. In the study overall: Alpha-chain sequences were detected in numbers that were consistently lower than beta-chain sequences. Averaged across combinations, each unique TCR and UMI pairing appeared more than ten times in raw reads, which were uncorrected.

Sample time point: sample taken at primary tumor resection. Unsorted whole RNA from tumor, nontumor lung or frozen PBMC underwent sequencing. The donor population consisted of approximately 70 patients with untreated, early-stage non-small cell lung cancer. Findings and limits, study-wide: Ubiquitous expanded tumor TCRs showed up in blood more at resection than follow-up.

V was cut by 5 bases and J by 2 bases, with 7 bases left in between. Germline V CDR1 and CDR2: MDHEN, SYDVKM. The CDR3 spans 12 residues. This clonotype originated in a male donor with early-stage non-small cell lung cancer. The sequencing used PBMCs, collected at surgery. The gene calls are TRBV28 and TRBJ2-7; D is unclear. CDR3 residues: CASSGRTYEQYF. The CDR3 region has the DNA TGTGCCAGCAGTGGACGGACCTACGAGCAGTACTTC. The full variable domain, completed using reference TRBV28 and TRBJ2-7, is DVKVTQSSRYLVKRTGEKVFLECVQDMDHENMFWYRQDPGLGLRLIYFSYDVKMKEKGDIPEGYSVSREKKERFSLILESASTNQTSMYLCASSGRTYEQYFGPGTRLTVT.